This T cell receptor beta chain was observed in a study of blood T cell repertoires in COVID-19. About the study: The origin of the acute and convalescent COVID-19 samples was the United States, Italy and Spain. The analysed material was cDNA or gDNA that came from T cells, B-cell-depleted T cells, or PBMCs.

As originally analysed: Reference gene primer amplification gave estimated nucleated cell counts. Measured with immunoSEQ multiplex PCR; TCRdb has only the in-frame clones, and not every one. That table is the source of V, J and clone size, and D and trimming were worked out from the DNA. Seen here are 150,000 to 200,000 clones, around 83% observed once, and the top ten hold 6% to 8%. A word on this clone: A read error is possible here, since a much larger clone lies one base away. The same CDR3 also results from other DNA sequences found in this sample.

Patients in Seattle were enrolled during active infection, then followed longitudinally. The CDR3 loop spans 11 amino acids. CDR1 is LGHDT and CDR2 is YNNKEL in the germline V gene (reference sequence). Trimming removed 6 bases from V and 5 bases from J, with 7 bases in between. The receptor was derived from a woman aged 65 to 85 with COVID-19, enrolled during active disease. The sample consisted of peripheral blood. The J gene is TRBJ1-1, the V gene TRBV3-1 (or the pseudogene TRBV3-2); a weak D match, TRBD1 (5 bases). CDR3 bases: TGTGCCAGCAGGGGGCGGACTGAAGCTTTCTTT. It translates to CASRGRTEAFF.